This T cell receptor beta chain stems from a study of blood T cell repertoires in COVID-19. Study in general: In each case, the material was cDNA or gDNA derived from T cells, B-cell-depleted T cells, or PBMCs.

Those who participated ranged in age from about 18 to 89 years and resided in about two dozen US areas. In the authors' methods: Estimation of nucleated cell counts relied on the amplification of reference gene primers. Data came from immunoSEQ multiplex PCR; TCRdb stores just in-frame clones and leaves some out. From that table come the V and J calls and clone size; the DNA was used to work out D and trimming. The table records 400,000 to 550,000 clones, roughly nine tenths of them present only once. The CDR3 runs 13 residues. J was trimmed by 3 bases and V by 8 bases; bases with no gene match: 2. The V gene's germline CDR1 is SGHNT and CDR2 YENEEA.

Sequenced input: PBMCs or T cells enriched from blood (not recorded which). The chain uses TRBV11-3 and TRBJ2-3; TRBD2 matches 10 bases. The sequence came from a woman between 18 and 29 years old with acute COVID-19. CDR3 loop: CASELAGTDTQYF. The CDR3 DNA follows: TGTGCCAGCGAACTAGCGGGAACAGATACGCAGTATTTT.